This T cell receptor (beta chain) was observed in a study of OX40 agonist ivuxolimab in advanced cancers. Overall study: Cohort: 75% to 90% men, mean age approximately 60, aged roughly 23 to 90.

Sampling times: baseline, cycle 4 day 1, cycle 7 day 1. Comment on this clone: Its target is unknown.

The CDR3 runs to 18 residues. With V trimmed by 6 bases and J by 1 base, 16 bases remained unmatched. Germline CDR1 SQVTM, CDR2 ANQGSEA. The data were produced by immunoSEQ multiplex PCR, yet TCRdb's version contains in-frame clones alone and is incomplete. Here the sample spans 15,000 to 20,000 clones, around 82% being singletons. Points from the study as a whole: CD4+ and CD8+ T cells in blood underwent clonal expansion by week 6 at 0.1 to 3.0 mg/kg. Certain nonresponding patients likewise had low normalized T-cell clonal expansion.

V gene TRBV29-1 combines with J gene TRBJ2-3; 10 bases are a match to TRBD2. The sequencing here drew on CD4+ or CD8+ T cells sorted from blood, taken in a trial of the OX40 agonist ivuxolimab. The TCR was taken from an adult with an advanced solid tumor such as melanoma, head and neck, liver or kidney cancer. CDR3 sequence: CSVQRLAGANWGTDTQYF. DNA of the CDR3: TGCAGCGTCCAACGGCTAGCGGGAGCTAATTGGGGCACAGATACGCAGTATTTT.